The clone carrying this TCR beta chain has more than one count but fewer than ten. Its specificity is unknown. The data are from a study of post-analysis software for immune sequencing data. Overall study context: Patients had relapsing-remitting, secondary progressive or progressive-relapsing multiple sclerosis; some lacked subtype. Study-wide results and limits: There were roughly 5 TRBV segments more frequent in patients than controls, and TRBV5-6, TRBV5-1 and TRBV20-1 were among them.

The V end was cut by 4 bases, the J end by 1 base, with 17 bases between. Germline V gene lookup returns CDR1 SQVTM and CDR2 ANQGSEA. The CDR3 length is 15 residues. cDNA libraries of TCR beta carried unique molecular identifiers. TCRdb used MiXCR to reprocess the PCR reads, holding one entry per CDR3 protein. Here the sample spans over 300,000 distinct CDR3 sequences, roughly 38% being singletons. The material sequenced was blood. The origin of this receptor is a girl under 18 with multiple sclerosis. The J gene is TRBJ2-7, the V gene TRBV29-1, with D perhaps TRBD1 (6 bases). CDR3 in amino acids: CSVGQANLPSYEQYF. CDR3 DNA: TGCAGCGTTGGACAGGCGAACCTACCTTCCTACGAGCAGTACTTC.